This T cell receptor (beta chain) was recovered during a study of T cells in Graves' hyperthyroidism and ophthalmopathy (dated by TCRdb to between 2017 and 2020). Study-wide context: Peripheral blood was sampled at the time of initial diagnosis, prior to any treatment. In addition, the study compared T-cell repertoires in thyroid tissue and in blood from six Graves' hyperthyroidism patients. To identify distinguishing TCR V-J signatures, a discovery cohort of around 98 patients was used, comprising 40 to 45 with Graves' ophthalmopathy and 57 with stable Graves' hyperthyroidism. Prospective prediction of ophthalmopathy was tested in an independent validation cohort of 18 to 20 hyperthyroidism patients and some 17 patients who later progressed to ophthalmopathy. After blood sampling, hyperthyroidism patients were treated with methimazole at a starting dose of 30 mg daily, and ophthalmopathy patients were treated with high-dose intravenous methylprednisolone. The paper reports TCR Vbeta CDR3 sequencing of approximately 130 peripheral blood samples: fewer than 50 ophthalmopathy, over 70 hyperthyroidism and around 17 progressor patients. For training and testing, the 100 or so patients in the discovery cohort were randomly divided in a 7:3 ratio. The investigation overall reported the following: Most expanded thyroid clonotypes (frequency above 0.001) were also detected in blood, a finding suggesting that blood repertoires may reflect thyroid immune responses. A 13 V-J signature model separated ophthalmopathy from stable hyperthyroidism, with approximately 87% sensitivity and about 81% specificity in cross-validation and 80%/75% in testing. Sample size was not statistically predetermined, and blinding of investigators to group allocation was not performed. In validation, the model predicted progression to ophthalmopathy with roughly 66% sensitivity and 72.22% specificity, a median of approximately 6.7 months before onset.

The CDR3 contains 15 residues, cysteine and phenylalanine counted. Only the CDR3 part of the read is kept: 45 bases, read in frame from the first base. CDR1 and CDR2 are read off the germline V gene as SGHTA and FQGNSA. V lost 5 bases and J lost 3 bases; the stretch between them is 11 bases long. This clonotype was observed a single time. Its target antigen remains unknown. No much larger clone is present one base from it, and per-base qualities are unavailable. One read alone provides weak support. Graves' hyperthyroidism was defined as stable when no progression to ophthalmopathy occurred over 18 months of follow-up. The hyperthyroidism patients were between 18 and 65 years old and newly diagnosed, with a disease duration of less than 2 months. Exclusion was applied to patients with uncontrolled infections, other autoimmune diseases, pregnancy or lactation. Diagnoses relied on clinical symptoms, serum thyroxine and TRAb, thyroid ultrasound and orbital computed tomography. PBMCs were separated from approximately 9.9 ml of fresh peripheral blood using Ficoll-Paque density gradient centrifugation. Total RNA was extracted with Trizol reagent, and quality was checked on an Agilent 2100 Bioanalyzer.

The TCR beta CDR3 regions were amplified from the RNA transcripts. The TCR CDR3 was subjected to a first round of RT-PCR using the HTBI primer set and the Qiagen OneStep RT-PCR kit. A second multiplex PCR round built the libraries, followed by size selection and purification. The libraries were sequenced on an Illumina HiSeq2000 using paired-end 100 bp reads. Turning to the authors' computational methods: SOAPnuke was used to process the raw data, with reads discarded if the reads contained adapters or uncalled bases, had a mean Phred below 15, or lacked an exact constant-primer or identifier match. COPE v1.2.5 was used to merge the high-quality paired reads, and each unique nucleotide sequence was defined as a clonotype. MiTCR v1.1 was used to align the clonotypes against IMGT TRBV, TRBD and TRBJ reference segments. The analysis was restricted to V-J combinations with a frequency above 0.0001, which together covered roughly 99% of the repertoires. A TCS score was defined as the ratio of F50 (clonal expansion) to E x V (chaos), with BLOSUM62-based TCRdist applied between CDR3 peptides within each V-J. Welch's t-statistics and random forest reduced 500 to 650 V-J features to 13, which were used in a naive Bayes classifier (R e1071). The similarity between thyroid and blood repertoires was quantified using the Morisita-Horn index. TCRdb applied fastp at Q25 and MiXCR to the public reads, then kept only in-frame beta chains. Rows matching on CDR3 protein sequence are summarized as one entry with the most common DNA and genes. The V and J calls follow TCRdb's processing rather than the paper's. A total of 750,000 to 950,000 distinct CDR3 sequences appear in this sample, roughly 40% of them only once. The top ten hold approximately 10% of the sample.

The sample was blood. Recombination connected TRBV7-2 to TRBJ1-6; no D segment can be confidently identified. This TCR was sampled from a man in his late teens or twenties with Graves' hyperthyroidism. The nucleotides read TGTGCCAGCAGCCTCCCGACGGTCTATAATTCACCCCTCCACTTT. Protein translation: CASSLPTVYNSPLHF.